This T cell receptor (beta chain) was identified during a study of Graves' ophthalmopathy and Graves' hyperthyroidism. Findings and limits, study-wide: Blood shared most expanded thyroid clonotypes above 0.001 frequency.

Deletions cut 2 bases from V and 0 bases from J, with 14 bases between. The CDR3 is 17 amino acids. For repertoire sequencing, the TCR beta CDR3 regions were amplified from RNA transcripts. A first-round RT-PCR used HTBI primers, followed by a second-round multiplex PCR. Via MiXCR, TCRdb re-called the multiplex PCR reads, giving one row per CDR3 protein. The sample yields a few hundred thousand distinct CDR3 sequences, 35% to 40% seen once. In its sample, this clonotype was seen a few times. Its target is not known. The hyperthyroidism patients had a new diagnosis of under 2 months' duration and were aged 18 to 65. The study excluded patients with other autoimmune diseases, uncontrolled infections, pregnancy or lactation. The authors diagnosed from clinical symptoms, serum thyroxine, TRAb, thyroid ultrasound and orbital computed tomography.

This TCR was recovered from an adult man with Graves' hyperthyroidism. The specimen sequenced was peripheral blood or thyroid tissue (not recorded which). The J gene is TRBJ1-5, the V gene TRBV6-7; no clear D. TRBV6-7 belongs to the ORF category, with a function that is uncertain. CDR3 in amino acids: CASSYANEGSSNQPQHF. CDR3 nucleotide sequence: TGTGCCAGCAGTTACGCAAACGAGGGATCTAGCAATCAGCCCCAGCATTTT.